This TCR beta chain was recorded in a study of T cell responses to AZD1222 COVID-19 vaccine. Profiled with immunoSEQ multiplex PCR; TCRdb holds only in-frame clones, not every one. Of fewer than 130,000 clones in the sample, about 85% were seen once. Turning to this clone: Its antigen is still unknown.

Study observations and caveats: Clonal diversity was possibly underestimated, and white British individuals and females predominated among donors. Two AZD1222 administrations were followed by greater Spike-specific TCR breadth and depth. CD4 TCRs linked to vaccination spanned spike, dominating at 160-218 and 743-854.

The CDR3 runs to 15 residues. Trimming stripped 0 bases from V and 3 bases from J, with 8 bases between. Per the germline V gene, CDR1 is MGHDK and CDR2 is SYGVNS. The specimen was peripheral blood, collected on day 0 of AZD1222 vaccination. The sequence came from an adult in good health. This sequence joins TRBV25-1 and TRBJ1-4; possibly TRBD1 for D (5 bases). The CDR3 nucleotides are TGTGCCAGCAGTGAATATCGAGGGGCTAATGAAAAACTGTTTTTT. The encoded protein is CASSEYRGANEKLFF.